The sample holds many counts of the clone carrying this T cell receptor (beta chain). What it binds is not known. With 5 bases removed from V and 4 bases from J, the gap between germline ends came to 18 bases. This CDR3 has 16 amino acids. CDR1 and CDR2 from the germline V gene are SGHTA and FQGNSA. These data belong to a study of CD8 T cells in ankylosing spondylitis. Study outcomes and limitations: The study identified a TCR beta motif of several highly homologous variants that appeared characteristic of ankylosing spondylitis blood. Reportedly, significant enrichment of disease-linked clones occurred in matched ankylosing spondylitis synovial fluid.

Scientists made TCR beta libraries using quantitative 5'-RACE with molecular barcodes. Each CDR3 protein gets one entry after TCRdb re-called the 5' RACE reads with MiXCR. Of around 150,000 distinct CDR3 sequences in the sample, 6% to 8% were seen once. Sequencing input: blood, either unsorted or a sorted T cell fraction (not recorded which). V is TRBV7-2 and J is TRBJ2-1, with TRBD2 as a possible D gene (6 bases). The sequence was collected from a female donor with ankylosing spondylitis or in good health (not recorded which). In DNA, the CDR3 is TGTGCCAGCAGCCCCCTCCGGGACTCAGATTACAATGAGCAGTTCTTC. It specifies CASSPLRDSDYNEQFF.